The present T cell receptor beta chain was sequenced within a study of T cells in localized non-small cell lung cancer. General study points: The study found T cell clonality highest in uninvolved adjacent lung, above tumor. For the top 100 tumor clones, a median approximately 61 also appeared in adjacent lung. Heterogeneity cannot be ruled out, as sequencing used one tumor region only.

Germline CDR1 SGHRS, CDR2 YFSETQ. The CDR3 totals 14 residues. V gave up 4 bases and J gave up 8 bases; unmatched junction bases: 10. Sequenced by immunoSEQ multiplex PCR; TCRdb stores in-frame clones only, minus some. This sample has 11,000 or so clones; under 90% occur once, and the top ten carry around a fifth. This clone has just one count. Its antigen is not identified. The sequencing here drew on peripheral blood, taken before any cancer treatment. This sequence originates from a male donor at least 60 years old with stage I lung adenocarcinoma. The chain links TRBV5-1 to TRBJ1-2, with 8 bases lining up with TRBD1. The CDR3 region has the DNA TGCGCCAGCAGCGAACCACAGGGGGGCCTCGGCTACACCTTC. This sequence encodes CASSEPQGGLGYTF.